This T cell receptor beta chain was retrieved from a study of cytomegalovirus exposure and HLA in healthy donors. Overall study findings and caveats: Some V segments, including TRBV6-2 and TRBV6-3, were excluded as indistinguishable.

On this clone itself: Its cognate antigen is unknown.

The PCR was carried out with 60 Vbeta primers and 13 Jbeta primers. TCRdb's table, derived via immunoSEQ multiplex PCR, lists solely in-frame clones and lacks some. In the table there are more than 100,000 clones, roughly 80% of which are singletons. Germline values: CDR1 MNHEY, CDR2 SMNVEV (reference sequence). The CDR3 is 13 residues long. V was cut by 6 bases and J by 4 bases, with 13 bases left in between. Sequencing was done on a sample of PBMCs. The origin of this receptor is a woman between 40 and 55 years old in good health and CMV-seropositive. This sequence joins TRBV27 and TRBJ2-7; maybe TRBD1 (6 bases). The CDR3 region has the DNA TGTGCCAGCAGCCTGGGACAACCATACGAGCAGTACTTC. The encoded protein is CASSLGQPYEQYF.